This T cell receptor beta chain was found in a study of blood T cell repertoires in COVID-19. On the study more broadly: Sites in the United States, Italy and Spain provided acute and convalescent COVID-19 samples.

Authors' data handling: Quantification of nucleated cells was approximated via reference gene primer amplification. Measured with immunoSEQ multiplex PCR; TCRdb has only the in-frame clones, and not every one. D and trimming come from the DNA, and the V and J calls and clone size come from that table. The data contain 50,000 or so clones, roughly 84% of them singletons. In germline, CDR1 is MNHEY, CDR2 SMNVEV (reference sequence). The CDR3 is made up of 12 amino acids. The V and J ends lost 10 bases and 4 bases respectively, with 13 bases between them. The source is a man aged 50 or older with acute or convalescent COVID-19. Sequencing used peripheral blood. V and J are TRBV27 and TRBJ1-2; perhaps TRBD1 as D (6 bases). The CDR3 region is CATHRVGYGYTF. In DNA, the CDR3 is TGTGCCACCCACAGGGTGGGCTATGGCTACACCTTC.